The clone carrying this T cell receptor beta chain has a count of ten or more. The data were taken from a study of Graves' ophthalmopathy and Graves' hyperthyroidism. The authors amplified TCR beta CDR3 regions from RNA transcripts. First-round RT-PCR relied on HTBI primers, and a second-round multiplex PCR came next. TCRdb analysed the multiplex PCR reads with MiXCR anew, one entry per CDR3 protein. The sample lists 450,000 or so distinct CDR3 sequences, around 15% occurring once. The authors isolated PBMCs from more than 9 ml of fresh peripheral blood. CDR1 is MDHEN and CDR2 is SYDVKM in the germline V gene. This CDR3 comprises 13 residues. Trimming took 8 bases from V and 3 from J; bases not matched to a gene: 7.

The TCR was taken from a woman in her thirties with Graves' ophthalmopathy. V and J are TRBV28 and TRBJ2-7, with 7 bases identical to TRBD1. Specimen: blood. In DNA form, the CDR3 reads TGTGCCAGCCGGCCGGGACAGAGCTACGAGCAGTACTTC. As protein: CASRPGQSYEQYF.